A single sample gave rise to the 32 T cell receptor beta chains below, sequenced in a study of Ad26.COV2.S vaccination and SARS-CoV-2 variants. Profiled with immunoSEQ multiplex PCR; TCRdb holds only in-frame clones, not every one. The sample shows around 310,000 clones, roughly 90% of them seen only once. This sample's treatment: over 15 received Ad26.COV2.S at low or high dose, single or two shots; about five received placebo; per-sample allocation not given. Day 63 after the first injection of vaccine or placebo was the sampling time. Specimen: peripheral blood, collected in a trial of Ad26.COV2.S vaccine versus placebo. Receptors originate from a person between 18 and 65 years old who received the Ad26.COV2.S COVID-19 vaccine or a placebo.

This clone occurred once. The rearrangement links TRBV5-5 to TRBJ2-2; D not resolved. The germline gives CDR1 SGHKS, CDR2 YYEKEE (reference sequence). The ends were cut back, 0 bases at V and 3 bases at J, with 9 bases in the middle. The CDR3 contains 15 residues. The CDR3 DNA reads TGTGCCAGCAGCTTGGCCTACAGCTACACCGGGGAGCTGTTTTTT. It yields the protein CASSLAYSYTGELFF.

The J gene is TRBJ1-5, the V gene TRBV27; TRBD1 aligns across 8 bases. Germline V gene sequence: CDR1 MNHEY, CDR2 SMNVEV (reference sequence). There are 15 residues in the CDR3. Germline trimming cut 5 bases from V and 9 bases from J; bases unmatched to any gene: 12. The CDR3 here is CASSATGTGMRPQHF. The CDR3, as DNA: TGTGCCAGCAGTGCTACCGGGACAGGAATGCGGCCCCAGCATTTT.

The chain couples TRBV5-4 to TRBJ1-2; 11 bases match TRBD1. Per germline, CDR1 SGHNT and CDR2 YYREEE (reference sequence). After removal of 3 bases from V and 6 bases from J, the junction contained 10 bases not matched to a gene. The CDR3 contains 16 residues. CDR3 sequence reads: CASSSRNGQGADGYTF. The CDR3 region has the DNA TGTGCCAGCAGCTCACGGAACGGACAGGGGGCGGATGGCTACACCTTC.

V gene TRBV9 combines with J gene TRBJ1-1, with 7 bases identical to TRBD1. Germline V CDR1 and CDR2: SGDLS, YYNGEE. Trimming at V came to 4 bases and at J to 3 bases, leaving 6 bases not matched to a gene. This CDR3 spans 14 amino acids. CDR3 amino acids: CASSPGTVYTEAFF. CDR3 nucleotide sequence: TGTGCCAGCAGCCCCGGGACAGTTTACACTGAAGCTTTCTTT.

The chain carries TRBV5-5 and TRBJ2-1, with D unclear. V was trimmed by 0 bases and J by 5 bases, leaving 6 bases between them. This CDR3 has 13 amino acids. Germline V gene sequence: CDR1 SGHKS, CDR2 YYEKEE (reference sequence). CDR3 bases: TGTGCCAGCAGCTTGGGCTTCCACAATGAGCAGTTCTTC. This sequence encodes CASSLGFHNEQFF.

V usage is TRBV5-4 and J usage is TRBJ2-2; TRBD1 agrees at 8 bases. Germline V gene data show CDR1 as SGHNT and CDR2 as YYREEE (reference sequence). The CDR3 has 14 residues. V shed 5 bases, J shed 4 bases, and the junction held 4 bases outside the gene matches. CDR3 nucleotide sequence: TGTGCCAGCAGAACCACAGGGGGCACCGGGGAGCTGTTTTTT. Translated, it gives CASRTTGGTGELFF.

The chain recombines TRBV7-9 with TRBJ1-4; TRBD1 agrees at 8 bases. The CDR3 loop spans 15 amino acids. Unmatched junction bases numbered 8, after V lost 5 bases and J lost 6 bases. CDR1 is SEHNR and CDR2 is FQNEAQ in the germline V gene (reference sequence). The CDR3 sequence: CASSTLTGEDEKLFF. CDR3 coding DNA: TGTGCCAGCAGCACCTTGACAGGGGAGGATGAAAAACTGTTTTTT.

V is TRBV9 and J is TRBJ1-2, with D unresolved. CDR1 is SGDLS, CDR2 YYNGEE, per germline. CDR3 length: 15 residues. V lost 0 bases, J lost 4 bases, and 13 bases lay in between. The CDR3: CASSVGQALFYGYTF. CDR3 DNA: TGTGCCAGCAGCGTAGGCCAGGCCCTCTTCTATGGCTACACCTTC.

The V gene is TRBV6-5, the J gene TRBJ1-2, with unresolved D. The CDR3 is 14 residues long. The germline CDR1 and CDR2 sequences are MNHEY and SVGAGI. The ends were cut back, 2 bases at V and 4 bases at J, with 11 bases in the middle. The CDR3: CASSYLTSVYGYTF. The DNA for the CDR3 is TGTGCCAGCAGTTACCTTACAAGCGTCTATGGCTACACCTTC.

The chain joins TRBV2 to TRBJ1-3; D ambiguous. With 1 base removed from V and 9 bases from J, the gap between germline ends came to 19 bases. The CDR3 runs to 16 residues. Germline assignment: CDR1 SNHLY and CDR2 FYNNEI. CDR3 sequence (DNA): TGTGCCAGCAGTGAAGGCGGGAGGAGGGTAGGCCTCACCATATATTTT. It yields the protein CASSEGGRRVGLTIYF. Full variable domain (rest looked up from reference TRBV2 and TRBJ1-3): EPEVTQTPSHQVTQMGQEVILRCVPISNHLYFYWYRQILGQKVEFLVSFYNNEISEKSEIFDDQFSVERPDGSNFTLKIRSTKLEDSAMYFCASSEGGRRVGLTIYFGEGSWLTVV.

CDR3 sequence reads: CASSLGQVGEETQYF. Here the CDR3 DNA reads TGTGCCAGCAGCCTGGGACAGGTCGGGGAGGAGACCCAGTACTTC. The rearrangement links TRBV5-8 to TRBJ2-5; 8 bases agree with TRBD1. Trimming cost V 4 bases and J 5 bases; bases outside gene matches: 10. The CDR3 spans 15 residues. CDR1 SGHTS and CDR2 YDEGEE come from the germline V gene.

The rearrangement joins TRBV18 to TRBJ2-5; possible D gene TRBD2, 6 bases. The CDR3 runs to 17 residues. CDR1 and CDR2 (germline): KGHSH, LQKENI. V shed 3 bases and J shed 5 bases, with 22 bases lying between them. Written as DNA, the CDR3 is TGTGCCAGCTCACCCTCTCGGCGGGGCCCGTTTTGGGAGACCCAGTACTTC. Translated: CASSPSRRGPFWETQYF.

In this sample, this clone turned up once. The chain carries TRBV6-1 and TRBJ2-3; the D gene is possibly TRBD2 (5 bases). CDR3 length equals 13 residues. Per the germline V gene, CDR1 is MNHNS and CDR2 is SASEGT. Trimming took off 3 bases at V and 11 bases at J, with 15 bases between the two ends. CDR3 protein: CASSDIGVDEQYF. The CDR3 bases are TGTGCCAGCAGTGATATCGGGGTGGATGAGCAGTATTTT.

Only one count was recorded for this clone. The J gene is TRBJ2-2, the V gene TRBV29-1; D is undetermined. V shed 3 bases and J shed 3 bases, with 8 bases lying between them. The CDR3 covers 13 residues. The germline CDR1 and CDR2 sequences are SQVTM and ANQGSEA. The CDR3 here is CSVEGTDTGELFF. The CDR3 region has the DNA TGCAGCGTTGAGGGCACCGACACCGGGGAGCTGTTTTTT.

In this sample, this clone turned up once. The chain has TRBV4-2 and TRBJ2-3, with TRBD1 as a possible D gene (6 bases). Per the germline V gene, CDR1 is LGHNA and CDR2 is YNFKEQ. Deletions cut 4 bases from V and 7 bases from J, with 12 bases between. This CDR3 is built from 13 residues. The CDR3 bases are TGTGCCAGCAGCCCCGGACAGCCTAATACGCAGTATTTT. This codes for CASSPGQPNTQYF.

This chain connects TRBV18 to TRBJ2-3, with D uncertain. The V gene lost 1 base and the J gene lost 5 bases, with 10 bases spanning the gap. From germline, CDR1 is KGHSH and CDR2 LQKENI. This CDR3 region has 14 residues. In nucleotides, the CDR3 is TGTGCCAGCTCACCACTTGCCCTTTTAGATACGCAGTATTTT. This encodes CASSPLALLDTQYF.

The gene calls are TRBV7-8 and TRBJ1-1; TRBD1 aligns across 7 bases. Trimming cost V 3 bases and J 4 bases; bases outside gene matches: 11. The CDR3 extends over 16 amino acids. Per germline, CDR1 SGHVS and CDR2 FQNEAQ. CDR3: CASSFISDRRGTEAFF. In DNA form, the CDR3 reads TGTGCCAGCAGCTTTATCTCGGACAGGCGGGGCACTGAAGCTTTCTTT.

The CDR3, as DNA: TGCGCCAGCAGCCCGCCCACGCGGGGTACGACACCTAGCACAGATACGCAGTATTTT. Amino acids: CASSPPTRGTTPSTDTQYF. The chain employs TRBV4-1 and TRBJ2-3, with D possibly TRBD2 on 6 matching bases. V was clipped by 4 bases and J by 0 bases, with 23 bases between them. The germline gives CDR1 MGHRA, CDR2 YSYEKL. This CDR3 has 19 residues.

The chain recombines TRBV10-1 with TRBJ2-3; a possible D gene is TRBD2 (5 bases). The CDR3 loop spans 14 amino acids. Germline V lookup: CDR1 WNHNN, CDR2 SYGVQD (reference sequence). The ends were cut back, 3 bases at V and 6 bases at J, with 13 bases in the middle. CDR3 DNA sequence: TGCGCCAGCAGTGAAGGAGGCCCGGTCGATACGCAGTATTTT. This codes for CASSEGGPVDTQYF.

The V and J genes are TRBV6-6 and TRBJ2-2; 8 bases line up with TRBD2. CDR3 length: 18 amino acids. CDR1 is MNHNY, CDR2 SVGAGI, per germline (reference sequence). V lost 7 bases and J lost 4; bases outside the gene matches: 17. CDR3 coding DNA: TGTGCCAGCAATCGGGAGGGCAGCCCCGCGCGTGGCACCGGGGAGCTGTTTTTT. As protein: CASNREGSPARGTGELFF.

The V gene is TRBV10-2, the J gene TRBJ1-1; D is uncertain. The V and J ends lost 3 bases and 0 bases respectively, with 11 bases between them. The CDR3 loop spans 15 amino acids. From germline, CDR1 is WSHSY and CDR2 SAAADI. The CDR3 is CASSDSGKMNTEAFF. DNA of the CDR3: TGCGCCAGCAGTGATTCGGGCAAAATGAACACTGAAGCTTTCTTT.

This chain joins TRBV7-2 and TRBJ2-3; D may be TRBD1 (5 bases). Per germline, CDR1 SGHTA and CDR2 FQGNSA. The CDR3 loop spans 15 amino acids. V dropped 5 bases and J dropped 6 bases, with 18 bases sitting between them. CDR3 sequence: CASSLVGPLSDTQYF. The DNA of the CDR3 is TGTGCCAGCAGCCTTGTGGGGCCTCTATCGGATACGCAGTATTTT. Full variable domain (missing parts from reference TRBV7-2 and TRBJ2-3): GAGVSQSPSNKVTEKGKDVELRCDPISGHTALYWYRQSLGQGLEFLIYFQGNSAPDKSGLPSDRFSAERTGGSVSTLTIQRTQQEDSAVYLCASSLVGPLSDTQYFGPGTRLTVL.

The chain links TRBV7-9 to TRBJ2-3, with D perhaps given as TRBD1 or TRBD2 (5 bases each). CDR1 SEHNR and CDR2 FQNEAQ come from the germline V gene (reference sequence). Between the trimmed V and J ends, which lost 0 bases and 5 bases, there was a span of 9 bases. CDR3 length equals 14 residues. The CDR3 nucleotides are TGTGCCAGCAGCTTAGCGGGGGTCCTAGATACGCAGTATTTT. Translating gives CASSLAGVLDTQYF. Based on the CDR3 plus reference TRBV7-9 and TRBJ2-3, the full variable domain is DTGVSQNPRHKITKRGQNVTFRCDPISEHNRLYWYRQTLGQGPEFLTYFQNEAQLEKSRLLSDRFSAERPKGSFSTLEIQRTEQGDSAMYLCASSLAGVLDTQYFGPGTRLTVL.

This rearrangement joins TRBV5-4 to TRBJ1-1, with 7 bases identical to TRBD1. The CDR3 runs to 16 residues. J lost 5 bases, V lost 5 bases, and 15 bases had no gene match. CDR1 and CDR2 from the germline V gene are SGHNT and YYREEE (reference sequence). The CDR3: CASSFGSTGSGTEAFF. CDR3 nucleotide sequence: TGTGCCAGCAGTTTCGGGTCGACAGGGTCGGGGACTGAAGCTTTCTTT.

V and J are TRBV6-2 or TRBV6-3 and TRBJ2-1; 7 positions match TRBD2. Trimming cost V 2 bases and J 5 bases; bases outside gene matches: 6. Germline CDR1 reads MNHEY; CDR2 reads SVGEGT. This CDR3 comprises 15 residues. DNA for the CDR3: TGTGCCAGCAGTTACAGGGGACTAATTAACAATGAGCAGTTCTTC. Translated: CASSYRGLINNEQFF.

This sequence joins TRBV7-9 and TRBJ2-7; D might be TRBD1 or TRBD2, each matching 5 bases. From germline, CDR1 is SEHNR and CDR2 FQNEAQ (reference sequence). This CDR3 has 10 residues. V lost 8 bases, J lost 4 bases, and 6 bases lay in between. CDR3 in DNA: TGTGCCAGCGGGGGTTACGAGCAGTACTTC. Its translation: CASGGYEQYF.

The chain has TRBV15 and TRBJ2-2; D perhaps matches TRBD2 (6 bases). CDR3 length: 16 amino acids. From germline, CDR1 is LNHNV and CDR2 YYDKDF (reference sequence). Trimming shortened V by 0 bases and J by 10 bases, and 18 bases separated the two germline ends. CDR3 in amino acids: CATSRDRLGGLMELFF. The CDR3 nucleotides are TGTGCCACCAGCAGAGATCGCCTGGGGGGTTTAATGGAGCTGTTTTTT.

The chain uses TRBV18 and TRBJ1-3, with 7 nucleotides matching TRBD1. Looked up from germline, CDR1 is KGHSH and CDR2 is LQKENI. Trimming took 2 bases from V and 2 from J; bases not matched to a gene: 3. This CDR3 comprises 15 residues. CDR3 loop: CASSPTTGAGNTIYF. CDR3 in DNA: TGTGCCAGCTCACCAACCACAGGGGCTGGAAACACCATATATTTT.

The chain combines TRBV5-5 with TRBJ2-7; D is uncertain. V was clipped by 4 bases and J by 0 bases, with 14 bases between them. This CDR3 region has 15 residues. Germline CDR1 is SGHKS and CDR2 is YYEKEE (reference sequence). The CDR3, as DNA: TGTGCCAGCAGCATCGGGCGTCCCAGCTCCTACGAGCAGTACTTC. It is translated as CASSIGRPSSYEQYF. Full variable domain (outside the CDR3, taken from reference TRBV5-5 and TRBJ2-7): DAGVTQSPTHLIKTRGQQVTLRCSPISGHKSVSWYQQVLGQGPQFIFQYYEKEERGRGNFPDRFSARQFPNYSSELNVNALLLGDSALYLCASSIGRPSSYEQYFGPGTRLTVT.

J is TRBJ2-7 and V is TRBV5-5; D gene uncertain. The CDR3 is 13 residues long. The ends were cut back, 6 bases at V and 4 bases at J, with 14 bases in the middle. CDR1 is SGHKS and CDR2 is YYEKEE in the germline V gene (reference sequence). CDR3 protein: CASTDIRSYEQYF. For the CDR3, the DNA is TGTGCCAGCACCGATATCAGGAGTTACGAGCAGTACTTC.

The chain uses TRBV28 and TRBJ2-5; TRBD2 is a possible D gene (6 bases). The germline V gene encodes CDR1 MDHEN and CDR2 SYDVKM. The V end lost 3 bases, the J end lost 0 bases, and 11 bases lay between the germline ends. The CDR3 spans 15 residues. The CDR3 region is CASSLASANQETQYF. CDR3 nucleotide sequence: TGTGCCAGCAGTTTGGCTAGCGCCAACCAAGAGACCCAGTACTTC. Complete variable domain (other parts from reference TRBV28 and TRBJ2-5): DVKVTQSSRYLVKRTGEKVFLECVQDMDHENMFWYRQDPGLGLRLIYFSYDVKMKEKGDIPEGYSVSREKKERFSLILESASTNQTSMYLCASSLASANQETQYFGPGTRLLVL.

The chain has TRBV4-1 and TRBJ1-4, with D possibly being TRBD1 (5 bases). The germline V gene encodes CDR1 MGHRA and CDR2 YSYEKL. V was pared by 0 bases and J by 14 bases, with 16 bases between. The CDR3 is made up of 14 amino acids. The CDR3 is CASSQELAGLRLFF. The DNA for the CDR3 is TGCGCCAGCAGCCAAGAATTAGCAGGGTTACGGCTGTTTTTT.